The T cell receptor (beta chain) under discussion was sequenced for a study of T cell responses to AZD1222 COVID-19 vaccine. The study, taken as a whole, reports: Baseline seropositivity characterized only 5 to 7 AZD1222 recipients. Vaccination with two AZD1222 doses was followed by a rise in Spike-specific TCR breadth and depth. It was only after the peak T cell response that any repertoires were sampled. The donors showed a predominance of white British ancestry and of females, with possible underestimation of clonal diversity.

The CDR3 has 15 amino acids. Germline CDR1 reads SGHTA; CDR2 reads FQGNSA. Trimming shortened V by 1 base and J by 1 base, and 10 bases separated the two germline ends. Details on this clone: Antigen unknown.

Assay used: immunoSEQ multiplex PCR; TCRdb lists only in-frame clones, some missing. Of about 160,000 clones in the sample, under 95% were seen once. Source: peripheral blood, taken on day 0 of MenACWY control vaccination. This rearrangement joins TRBV7-2 to TRBJ1-1; D unclear. The receptor was derived from an adult in good health. CDR3: CASSLEALSNTEAFF. CDR3 in DNA: TGTGCCAGCAGCTTAGAGGCCTTATCGAACACTGAAGCTTTCTTT.